This passage covers 19 T cell receptor beta chains from one sample sequenced in a study of blood T cell repertoires in COVID-19. Profiled with immunoSEQ multiplex PCR; TCRdb holds only in-frame clones, not every one. Here the sample spans about 82,000 clones, about 73% being singletons. Specimen: peripheral blood. These receptors all come from a man aged 60 to 69 with COVID-19, enrolled during active disease.

This rearrangement joins TRBV4-3 to TRBJ1-2; D not resolved. The length of the CDR3 is 14 residues. With 0 bases removed from V and 6 bases from J, the gap between germline ends came to 11 bases. CDR1 is LGHNA, CDR2 YSLEER, per germline. This CDR3 reads CASSQDVTGDGYTF. The CDR3 bases are TGCGCCAGCAGCCAAGACGTAACGGGAGATGGCTACACCTTC.

This clone has more than one count but fewer than ten. V and J are TRBV6-6 and TRBJ1-5; D possibly corresponds to TRBD1 (5 bases). With 0 bases removed from V and 4 bases from J, the gap between germline ends came to 7 bases. Germline V gene sequence: CDR1 MNHNY, CDR2 SVGAGI (reference sequence). CDR3 size: 14 residues. This CDR3 reads CASSYSGGNQPQHF. CDR3 nucleotide sequence: TGTGCCAGCAGTTACTCCGGGGGGAATCAGCCCCAGCATTTT.

In this sample, this clone turned up many times. The rearrangement joins TRBV11-2 to TRBJ1-1, with TRBD1 as a possible D gene (6 bases). The V end was cut by 6 bases, the J end by 1 base, with 15 bases between. Germline lookup yields CDR1 SGHAT and CDR2 FQNNGV. The length of the CDR3 is 15 residues. Here the CDR3 DNA reads TGTGCCAGCAGTAGAATACAGGGAGCGAACACTGAAGCTTTCTTT. Protein product: CASSRIQGANTEAFF.

Written as DNA, the CDR3 is TGTGCCAGCAGAGACAGGCTATATGGCTACACCTTC. Translated, it gives CASRDRLYGYTF. The chain employs TRBV12-3 or TRBV12-4 and TRBJ1-2, with D perhaps matching TRBD1 (6 bases). Between the trimmed V and J ends, which lost 6 bases and 5 bases, there was a span of 10 bases. The CDR3 runs 12 residues.

This clone was observed a handful of times. The CDR3 protein is CASSLGTGKDYEQYF. For the CDR3, the DNA is TGTGCCAGCAGCTTAGGTACAGGGAAGGATTACGAGCAGTACTTC. The chain recombines TRBV7-6 with TRBJ2-7, with D perhaps matching TRBD1 (6 bases). Germline V CDR1 and CDR2: SGHVS, FNYEAQ. The CDR3 runs 15 residues. V lost 1 base, J lost 4 bases, and 14 bases lay in between.

This clone has a handful of counts. This chain uses TRBV7-9 with TRBJ2-7; the D is unclear. This CDR3 is built from 12 residues. Germline CDR1 reads SEHNR; CDR2 reads FQNEAQ (reference sequence). The ends were cut back, 3 bases at V and 2 bases at J, with 5 bases in the middle. Here the CDR3 reads CASSLAPYEQYF. In DNA form, the CDR3 reads TGTGCCAGCAGCTTGGCCCCCTACGAGCAGTACTTC.

The chain recombines TRBV11-2 with TRBJ1-6; unclear D gene. Germline CDR1 reads SGHAT; CDR2 reads FQNNGV. The CDR3 covers 15 residues. Trimming pared 6 bases from V and 0 bases from J, leaving 9 bases between. The CDR3 DNA reads as TGTGCCAGCAGTCCATCGGGCTCCTATAATTCACCCCTCCACTTT. Translated, it gives CASSPSGSYNSPLHF.

J is TRBJ2-1 and V is TRBV10-3; 13 bases line up with TRBD2. This CDR3 comprises 18 residues. After removal of 3 bases from V and 0 bases from J, the junction contained 5 bases not matched to a gene. Germline V gives CDR1 ENHRY, CDR2 SYGVKD. This CDR3 reads CAISDPGTSGNSYNEQFF. In nucleotides, the CDR3 is TGTGCCATCAGTGACCCCGGGACTAGCGGGAACTCCTACAATGAGCAGTTCTTC.

The chain has TRBV5-3 and TRBJ1-2; D might be TRBD1 (6 bases). TRBV5-3 is filed as an ORF, its function uncertain. The CDR3 runs to 14 residues. V lost 0 bases and J lost 5, with 11 bases in between. DNA for the CDR3: TGTGCCAGAAGCTTGGATTTACAGGGTTATGGCTACACCTTC. Translating it yields CARSLDLQGYGYTF.

The rearrangement joins TRBV9 to TRBJ2-1; maybe TRBD2 (7 bases). V lost 3 bases and J 7 bases, leaving 17 bases between the germline ends. In germline, CDR1 is SGDLS, CDR2 YYNGEE. CDR3 length equals 15 residues. This CDR3 is CASSEGREGGNEQFF. The CDR3 DNA reads TGTGCCAGCAGCGAGGGGAGGGAGGGGGGTAATGAGCAGTTCTTC.

The chain uses TRBV10-3 and TRBJ1-6, with 9 nucleotides matching TRBD1. V dropped 5 bases and J dropped 6; count of bases not matched to a gene: 2. Germline CDR1 ENHRY, CDR2 SYGVKD. The CDR3 totals 14 residues. The CDR3 loop is CAISNRGLNSPLHF. DNA of the CDR3: TGTGCCATCAGTAACAGGGGGCTTAATTCACCCCTCCACTTT.

The V gene is TRBV29-1, the J gene TRBJ2-2, with TRBD2 as a possible D gene (5 bases). This CDR3 has 14 amino acids. The ends were cut back, 5 bases at V and 3 bases at J, with 13 bases in the middle. Per the germline V gene, CDR1 is SQVTM and CDR2 is ANQGSEA. DNA for the CDR3: TGCAGCGTTAAGGCACCCGGGGACACCGGGGAGCTGTTTTTT. Amino acid sequence: CSVKAPGDTGELFF.

The CDR3 protein is CASSWGTGQNTEAFF. The CDR3 nucleotides read TGCGCCAGCAGCTGGGGGACAGGGCAGAACACTGAAGCTTTCTTT. V usage is TRBV5-1 and J usage is TRBJ1-1; the match to TRBD1 covers 9 bases. Germline CDR1 reads SGHRS; CDR2 reads YFSETQ. This CDR3 spans 15 amino acids. The J segment lost 1 base and the V segment lost 3 bases, leaving 4 bases of the junction unmatched.

This chain links TRBV19 with TRBJ2-3, with 8 bases matching TRBD2. Germline V CDR1 and CDR2: LNHDA, SQIVND (reference sequence). This CDR3 is 15 amino acids long. The V segment lost 4 bases and the J segment 6 bases; nucleotides outside the gene matches: 9. For the CDR3, the DNA is TGTGCCAGTAGTACCCCCGGGACTAGACCCGATACGCAGTATTTT. Amino acids: CASSTPGTRPDTQYF.

The V and J genes are TRBV7-9 and TRBJ1-1; maybe TRBD1 (6 bases). Germline loops: CDR1 SEHNR, CDR2 FQNEAQ (reference sequence). The CDR3 is 15 residues long. V lost 5 bases to trimming and J lost 3 bases, with 16 bases between them. In DNA, the CDR3 is TGTGCCAGCAGCCCCTGGGGGGGCTCTGACACTGAAGCTTTCTTT. Translating it yields CASSPWGGSDTEAFF.

V and J are TRBV5-1 and TRBJ1-1; 7 bases are shared with TRBD1. Trimming removed 3 bases from V and 2 bases from J; junction bases left unmatched: 4. This CDR3 has 14 amino acids. CDR1 is SGHRS, CDR2 YFSETQ, per germline. The CDR3 DNA reads TGCGCCAGCAGCTCAGGGGGGCCTAACACTGAAGCTTTCTTT. Amino acid sequence: CASSSGGPNTEAFF.

This clone was seen only a few times. The chain has TRBV7-8 and TRBJ1-1; the D gene is possibly TRBD1 (5 bases). The CDR3 spans 14 residues. V lost 0 bases to trimming and J lost 6 bases, with 11 bases between them. Germline V lookup: CDR1 SGHVS, CDR2 FQNEAQ. The CDR3 loop is CASSLAQGGSEAFF. CDR3 bases: TGTGCCAGCAGCTTAGCGCAGGGCGGTTCTGAAGCTTTCTTT.

CDR3 bases: TGCAGTGCTAGTCGGCAGGGGAGCTCCTATAATTCACCCCTCCACTTT. Protein product: CSASRQGSSYNSPLHF. The gene calls are TRBV20-1 and TRBJ1-6; perhaps TRBD1 as D (6 bases). Germline CDR1 reads DFQATT; CDR2 reads SNEGSKA (reference sequence). Trimming stripped 3 bases from V and 0 bases from J, with 12 bases between. The CDR3 extends over 16 amino acids.

The chain recombines TRBV4-3 with TRBJ2-1; TRBD2 aligns across 9 bases. Per the germline V gene, CDR1 is LGHNA and CDR2 is YSLEER. V shed 3 bases, J shed 12 bases, and the junction held 6 bases outside the gene matches. The length of the CDR3 is 13 residues. The CDR3 bases are TGCGCCAGCAGCCAGCGGGGGGGAGAAGGGCAGTTCTTC. Amino acids: CASSQRGGEGQFF.